The 5 T cell receptor beta chains listed next were all sequenced from one sample in a study of T cell responses to AZD1222 COVID-19 vaccine (dated by TCRdb to the early 2020s). Preparation of the library involved the immunoSEQ multiplex PCR assay. TCRdb mirrors the immuneACCESS table, restricted to in-frame sequences. Some clones are absent from its copies; in checked studies, under half trace to an unresolved V gene, and the reason for the others is unknown. The sample has some 97,000 clones on record, approximately 88% of them singletons. The ten largest make up approximately 15% of the sample. Taken with the paper, the label for time point translates to: baseline before first vaccination. Source: peripheral blood, taken on day 0 of AZD1222 vaccination. The receptor set was obtained from an adult in good health.

V gene TRBV18 combines with J gene TRBJ1-1; D call uncertain. This CDR3 has 15 residues. CDR1 and CDR2 (germline): KGHSH, LQKENI. The V gene lost 4 bases and the J gene lost 0 bases, with 12 bases spanning the gap. In DNA form, the CDR3 reads TGTGCCAGCTCACTTAGGACGGAGATGAACACTGAAGCTTTCTTT. This gives the protein CASSLRTEMNTEAFF.

The chain employs TRBV6-5 and TRBJ1-3; D call uncertain. The CDR3 is made up of 14 amino acids. The ends were cut back, 7 bases at V and 3 bases at J, with 13 bases in the middle. CDR1 is MNHEY and CDR2 is SVGAGI in the germline V gene. The CDR3 is CASISLENGNTIYF. The CDR3 DNA sequence: TGTGCCAGCATCTCCCTAGAGAATGGAAACACCATATATTTT.

The chain couples TRBV2 to TRBJ2-5; no reliable D call. The CDR3 contains 12 residues. V was cut by 4 bases and J by 2 bases, with 5 bases left in between. Germline V lookup: CDR1 SNHLY, CDR2 FYNNEI. DNA for the CDR3: TGTGCCAGCAGTGGTCATCAAGAGACCCAGTACTTC. As protein: CASSGHQETQYF.

The rearrangement links TRBV2 to TRBJ2-3, with 7 bases that match TRBD2. The CDR3 is made up of 14 amino acids. The V segment lost 6 bases and the J segment 0 bases; nucleotides outside the gene matches: 3. Germline-derived CDR1 and CDR2 are SNHLY and FYNNEI. CDR3 protein: CASRRLASTDTQYF. The CDR3 DNA is TGTGCCAGCAGACGACTAGCTAGCACAGATACGCAGTATTTT.

As DNA, the CDR3 is TGCGCCAGCAGCTTCGACAGAATGAACACTGAAGCTTTCTTT. Its protein product is CASSFDRMNTEAFF. V and J are TRBV5-1 and TRBJ1-1, with a tentative D call TRBD1 (5 bases). Germline lookup yields CDR1 SGHRS and CDR2 YFSETQ. The CDR3 loop spans 14 amino acids. The V end lost 2 bases, the J end lost 0 bases, and 8 bases lay between the germline ends.